This TCR beta chain stems from a study of lymphopenia after photon versus proton radiotherapy. With regard to this clone: Its antigen is still unknown.

Libraries were prepared by immunoSEQ multiplex PCR; TCRdb keeps only in-frame clonotypes and omits some of them. The sample contains about 70,000 clones, around 92% of which appear only once. Study-wide results and caveats: Proton therapy kept repertoires fairly stable, unlike photons, which gained effector/memory cells. Oligoclonal CD8+ Temra expansion after nadir drove photon patients' diversity drop.

The V end was cut by 8 bases, the J end by 6 bases, with 14 bases between. The CDR3 has 14 residues. CDR1 and CDR2 from the germline V gene are MGHDK and SYGVNS. This sequence originates from a woman aged 40 to 49 with cholangiocarcinoma. The genes are TRBV25-1 and TRBJ1-6; no clear D. The sample here was peripheral blood, taken from a patient treated with photon-based radiotherapy. This CDR3 is CASSNSELNSPLHF. CDR3 DNA: TGTGCCAGCTCGAACAGCGAGCTTAATTCACCCCTCCACTTT.